This T cell receptor beta chain was documented in a study of blood T cell repertoires in COVID-19. Study-wide context: PBMCs, B-cell-depleted T cells, or T cells provided the cDNA or gDNA that made up the material.

The CDR3 is 15 amino acids. The germline V gene has CDR1 SGHDT and CDR2 YYEEEE. V gave up 0 bases and J gave up 5 bases, with 11 bases separating them. Per the original methods: Estimates of nucleated cell counts were drawn from the amplification of reference gene primers. Clones were sequenced by immunoSEQ multiplex PCR, and TCRdb holds only the in-frame ones, with some missing. The DNA was the basis for D and trimming; V, J and clone size are from that table. The sample holds around 170,000 clones, under 85% seen once. Cohorts were determined from participant-reported clinical history. The sequencing sample was made of PBMCs or T cells enriched from blood (not recorded which). The TCR comes from a man aged 45-60 years who had recovered from COVID-19. This chain links TRBV5-6 with TRBJ1-4; D gene ambiguous. The CDR3 sequence is CASSLAGRPNEKLFF. The CDR3 bases are TGTGCCAGCAGCTTGGCCGGCAGGCCAAATGAAAAACTGTTTTTT. Drawing the rest from reference TRBV5-6 and TRBJ1-4, the complete variable domain is DAGVTQSPTHLIKTRGQQVTLRCSPKSGHDTVSWYQQALGQGPQFIFQYYEEEERQRGNFPDRFSGHQFPNYSSELNVNALLLGDSALYLCASSLAGRPNEKLFFGSGTQLSVL.